Each of the 17 T cell receptor beta chains below was sequenced from the same sample in a study of identical twins. Using its own MiXCR run on the 5' RACE reads, TCRdb lists one record per CDR3 protein. Here the sample spans 130,000 to 150,000 distinct CDR3 sequences, roughly 3.5% being singletons. Sequenced: memory T cells sorted from blood. Receptors originate from a man between 18 and 29 years old in good health.

This clonotype has only a few counts. The chain couples TRBV6-2 or TRBV6-3 to TRBJ2-7; D is unresolved. CDR1 and CDR2 from the germline V gene are MNHEY and SVGEGT. The CDR3 has 8 residues. CDR3 protein: CASRGFFV. CDR3 sequence (DNA): TGTGCCAGCAGGGGCTTTTTTGTC.

At least ten counts were recorded for this clonotype. The V gene is TRBV9, the J gene TRBJ2-2; D is unresolved. The CDR3 is 13 residues long. V gave up 0 bases and J gave up 1 base, with 1 base separating them. Germline assignment: CDR1 SGDLS and CDR2 YYNGEE. CDR3 loop: CASSVENTGELFF. CDR3 coding DNA: TGTGCCAGCAGCGTAGAGAACACCGGGGAGCTGTTTTTT.

This clonotype was counted ten times or more. The rearrangement uses TRBV9 and TRBJ2-1; 10 nucleotides agree with TRBD2. The CDR3 length is 17 residues. V lost 3 bases and J lost 4; bases outside the gene matches: 10. The V gene's germline CDR1 is SGDLS and CDR2 YYNGEE. CDR3 DNA: TGTGCCAGCAGCGGAGGACTAGCGGAGGGCCTTTACAATGAGCAGTTCTTC. Amino acid sequence: CASSGGLAEGLYNEQFF. The entire variable domain, with the rest obtained from reference TRBV9 and TRBJ2-1, is as follows: DSGVTQTPKHLITATGQRVTLRCSPRSGDLSVYWYQQSLDQGLQFLIQYYNGEERAKGNILERFSAQQFPDLHSELNLSSLELGDSALYFCASSGGLAEGLYNEQFFGPGTRLTVL.

This clonotype was picked up a small number of times. The chain combines TRBV18 with TRBJ2-1; no clear D. Germline assignment: CDR1 KGHSH and CDR2 LQKENI. V was shortened by 1 base and J by 5 bases, with 6 bases between the two germline ends. CDR3 length: 13 amino acids. The CDR3 nucleotides read TGTGCCAGCTCACCACTGCCGGACAATGAGCAGTTCTTC. This gives the protein CASSPLPDNEQFF.

The sample holds many counts of this clonotype. The V and J genes are TRBV20-1 and TRBJ2-1; a weak D match, TRBD2 (6 bases). The CDR3 has 19 amino acids. In germline, CDR1 is DFQATT, CDR2 SNEGSKA (reference sequence). Trimming cost V 3 bases and J 4 bases, with 28 bases left between them. CDR3 protein: CSASKGLISSVAGYNEQFF. In DNA, the CDR3 is TGCAGTGCTAGCAAGGGTCTGATTAGCTCAGTGGCGGGATACAATGAGCAGTTCTTC.

The table lists this clonotype with many counts. The rearrangement uses TRBV11-2 and TRBJ2-3, with 16 bases fitting TRBD2. The CDR3 runs 20 residues. Germline assignment: CDR1 SGHAT and CDR2 FQNNGV. J lost 2 bases, V lost 5 bases, and 13 bases had no gene match. CDR3 protein: CASSPPRGLAGGGITDTQYF. Written as DNA, the CDR3 is TGTGCCAGCAGCCCACCCCGGGGACTAGCGGGAGGGGGTATCACAGATACGCAGTATTTT.

This clonotype appeared many times. The J gene is TRBJ2-5, the V gene TRBV2; 10 bases line up with TRBD2. Looked up from germline, CDR1 is SNHLY and CDR2 is FYNNEI. The CDR3 loop spans 15 amino acids. With V trimmed by 2 bases and J by 6 bases, 6 bases remained unmatched. In nucleotides, the CDR3 is TGTGCCAGCAGTGAACAAGCGGGAGGGCCCAAGACCCAGTACTTC. Amino acid sequence: CASSEQAGGPKTQYF.

This clonotype came up many times. The chain combines TRBV6-1 with TRBJ2-1; the match to TRBD2 covers 9 bases. Per germline, CDR1 MNHNS and CDR2 SASEGT. J was trimmed by 0 bases and V by 5 bases; bases with no gene match: 2. There are 15 residues in the CDR3. CDR3: CASSHSGGSYNEQFF. CDR3 nucleotides: TGTGCCAGCAGTCATAGCGGGGGCTCCTACAATGAGCAGTTCTTC.

The chain joins TRBV4-1 to TRBJ2-2; 10 nucleotides agree with TRBD1. Germline CDR1 reads MGHRA; CDR2 reads YSYEKL. J gave up 4 bases and V 11 bases, and 19 bases lay outside the gene matches. This CDR3 comprises 18 residues. The CDR3: CAFSQEMGGQGPTGELFF. The CDR3 DNA follows: TGCGCCTTCAGCCAAGAAATGGGGGGACAGGGGCCCACCGGGGAGCTGTTTTTT.

This clonotype was recorded many times. This chain connects TRBV11-2 to TRBJ2-2; no clear D gene. The germline gives CDR1 SGHAT, CDR2 FQNNGV. V lost 1 base, J lost 6 bases, and 15 bases lay in between. The length of the CDR3 is 16 residues. The DNA for the CDR3 is TGTGCCAGCAGCTTAGGATCCTCATTCTGGCCCGGGGAGCTGTTTTTT. It is translated as CASSLGSSFWPGELFF.

This clonotype was observed many times. The chain links TRBV20-1 to TRBJ2-2; D remains unclear. The CDR3 length is 13 residues. With 5 bases removed from V and 1 base from J, the gap between germline ends came to 8 bases. Germline V gene lookup returns CDR1 DFQATT and CDR2 SNEGSKA (reference sequence). CDR3 residues: CSAESENTGELFF. As DNA, the CDR3 is TGCAGTGCTGAAAGCGAGAACACCGGGGAGCTGTTTTTT.

This clonotype was seen repeatedly, ten times or more. The rearrangement links TRBV20-1 to TRBJ2-6; D may be TRBD1 (6 bases). CDR1 and CDR2 from the germline V gene are DFQATT and SNEGSKA (reference sequence). CDR3 length: 16 residues. V gave up 3 bases and J gave up 2 bases, with 14 bases separating them. The CDR3 protein is CSARNRDNAGANVLTF. The DNA of the CDR3 is TGCAGTGCTAGGAACAGGGATAATGCTGGGGCCAACGTCCTGACTTTC.

This clonotype showed up many times. The chain carries TRBV20-1 and TRBJ1-4; D gene unclear. Germline V gives CDR1 DFQATT, CDR2 SNEGSKA (reference sequence). The CDR3 totals 15 residues. V lost 4 bases and J 7 bases, leaving 19 bases between the germline ends. CDR3 residues: CSATALGPRVEKLFF. The CDR3 nucleotides are TGCAGTGCTACAGCCCTGGGTCCGCGGGTTGAAAAACTGTTTTTT.

The table lists this clonotype with many counts. CDR3 amino acids: CASSVPGLGYNEQFF. The CDR3 nucleotides read TGTGCCAGCAGTGTTCCGGGACTAGGATACAATGAGCAGTTCTTC. This chain links TRBV2 with TRBJ2-1; 8 nucleotides line up with TRBD2. The CDR3 has 15 residues. CDR1 is SNHLY, CDR2 FYNNEI, per germline. The ends lost 4 bases at V and 4 bases at J; junction bases unmatched: 6. Using reference TRBV2 and TRBJ2-1 for the parts outside the CDR3, the full variable domain is EPEVTQTPSHQVTQMGQEVILRCVPISNHLYFYWYRQILGQKVEFLVSFYNNEISEKSEIFDDQFSVERPDGSNFTLKIRSTKLEDSAMYFCASSVPGLGYNEQFFGPGTRLTVL.

This clonotype was picked up many times. The chain recombines TRBV6-2 or TRBV6-3 with TRBJ2-2; 7 bases line up with TRBD2. With 5 bases clipped from V and 7 bases from J, the junction kept 13 bases outside the gene matches. From germline, CDR1 is MNHEY and CDR2 SVGEGT. This CDR3 contains 16 residues. DNA for the CDR3: TGTGCCAGCAGTCTCCGGACTAGGGTCATTGGCGGGGAGCTGTTTTTT. Amino acids: CASSLRTRVIGGELFF.

The chain combines TRBV15 with TRBJ2-2; TRBD2 might be the D (6 bases). V was clipped by 8 bases and J by 8 bases, with 9 bases between them. The CDR3 has 11 residues. CDR1 and CDR2 (germline): LNHNV, YYDKDF (reference sequence). DNA of the CDR3: TGTGCCACCCTCGGGGGAGGGGAGCTGTTTTTT. This sequence encodes CATLGGGELFF.

This clonotype was found many times. J is TRBJ2-2 and V is TRBV3-1; 7 positions agree with TRBD2. Germline V gene lookup returns CDR1 LGHDT and CDR2 YNNKEL (reference sequence). Trimming at V came to 2 bases and at J to 5 bases, leaving 5 bases not matched to a gene. There are 15 residues in the CDR3. As DNA, the CDR3 is TGTGCCAGCAGCCAAAGGCTAGCGGATACCGGGGAGCTGTTTTTT. Its protein product is CASSQRLADTGELFF.